The rows below give T cell receptor beta chains drawn from one sample of a study of blood T cell repertoires in COVID-19. This table comes from immunoSEQ multiplex PCR, and its TCRdb copy is limited to in-frame clones, with some not included. The sample records some 220,000 clones, almost 85% being singletons. Sequenced material: peripheral blood. Receptor source: a man aged 50 or older with acute or convalescent COVID-19. Each CDR3 is given with its conserved first and last residue. D genes are given only for firm matches. Not every row has a clone size; where given, it reads once, few, many or a size class.

d_call,v_call,j_call,clone_size,cdr3_nt,cdr3_aa
.,TRBV13,TRBJ2-7,.,TGTGCCAGCAGCCCGGGGTCCTACGAGCAGTACTTC,CASSPGSYEQYF
TRBD2,TRBV3-1/TRBV3-2,TRBJ2-7,few,TGTGCCAGCAGGCTAACCGGGACTAGCACCTACGAGCAGTACTTC,CASRLTGTSTYEQYF
TRBD1,TRBV18,TRBJ1-5,.,TGTGCCAGCTCAACTACAGGGGGTGATCAGCCCCAGCATTTT,CASSTTGGDQPQHF
TRBD1,TRBV5-1,TRBJ2-1,.,TGCGCCAGCAGAACCGGGACAGCCCATGTCGGGGAGCAGTTCTTC,CASRTGTAHVGEQFF
.,TRBV18,TRBJ1-2,.,TGTGCCAGCTCACCTGCCCAGGAAGGCTACACCTTC,CASSPAQEGYTF
TRBD1,TRBV6-5,TRBJ1-5,.,TGTGCCAGCAGCAGACAGGGGAACGGCAATCAGCCCCAGCATTTT,CASSRQGNGNQPQHF
.,TRBV19,TRBJ1-6,.,TGTGCCAGTAGTCGTAAGGGAGGGCTCACACCCCTCCACTTT,CASSRKGGLTPLHF
TRBD1,TRBV5-1,TRBJ1-2,.,TGCGCCAGCAGCTTAGAGGGGGCGTATGGCTACACCTTC,CASSLEGAYGYTF
TRBD1,TRBV9,TRBJ1-2,.,TGTGCCAGCAGCCTAGACACAGGGGCTCGCGGCTACACCTTC,CASSLDTGARGYTF
.,TRBV6-5,TRBJ1-1,.,TGTGCCAGCAGTCCCCCATCGGGGGTAGCTTTCTTT,CASSPPSGVAFF
.,TRBV11-2,TRBJ2-1,.,TGTGCCAGCAGCCCTCAGCGGGAGCAGTTCTTC,CASSPQREQFF
.,TRBV5-4,TRBJ2-1,.,TGTGCCAGCAGCTTGGATGAATGGGGAGAGAATGAGCAGTTCTTC,CASSLDEWGENEQFF
.,TRBV6-2/TRBV6-3,TRBJ1-1,.,TGTGCCAGCAACCCTAGGGGGGGCGGCTACACTGAAGCTTTCTTT,CASNPRGGGYTEAFF
.,TRBV5-1,TRBJ2-3,.,TGCGCCAGCAGCTTGGGGCAACCACATAGCACAGATACGCAGTATTTT,CASSLGQPHSTDTQYF
.,TRBV28,TRBJ1-5,.,TGTGCCAGCAGTTTTACTGGTCAGCCCCAGCATTTT,CASSFTGQPQHF
.,TRBV24-1,TRBJ2-1,.,TGTGCCACCAGTGATTTGCGTCTCCCCCGGGACTCGCCCAATGAGCAGTTCTTC,CATSDLRLPRDSPNEQFF
TRBD2,TRBV5-1,TRBJ2-2,.,TGCGCCAGCAGCTTAGACGGGAGGGCGGGGAGAAACACCGGGGAGCTGTTTTTT,CASSLDGRAGRNTGELFF
.,TRBV2,TRBJ1-1,.,TGTGCCAGCAGTTCGCCCCCCGGGACTGAACATTTGAACACTGAAGCTTTCTTT,CASSSPPGTEHLNTEAFF
.,TRBV12-3/TRBV12-4,TRBJ1-2,.,TGTGCCAGCAGTTTCGTCAGGGTTGGCTACACCTTC,CASSFVRVGYTF
.,TRBV11-3,TRBJ1-2,.,TGTGCCAGCAGCTTAGTTTCAGGGGCCCCCAATGGCTACACCTTC,CASSLVSGAPNGYTF
TRBD1,TRBV19,TRBJ1-6,.,TGTGCCAGTAGAAAGGTCGGACAGGATAATTCACCCCTCCACTTT,CASRKVGQDNSPLHF
.,TRBV7-3,TRBJ1-3,.,TGTGCCAGCAGCTCTTATGGGGGGATCTCTGGAAACACCATATATTTT,CASSSYGGISGNTIYF
.,TRBV28,TRBJ2-1,.,TGTGCCAGCAGTACCCCGGGACAAGGCGGCAATGAGCAGTTCTTC,CASSTPGQGGNEQFF
.,TRBV3-1/TRBV3-2,TRBJ1-4,.,TGTGCCAGCAGCCCACACACAGCCCCAGGGATGAGGAAAGAAAAACTGTTTTTT,CASSPHTAPGMRKEKLFF
.,TRBV6-6,TRBJ1-5,.,TGTGCCAGCAGTTACTCCCTCCGGGAGGACGATCAGCCCCAGCATTTT,CASSYSLREDDQPQHF